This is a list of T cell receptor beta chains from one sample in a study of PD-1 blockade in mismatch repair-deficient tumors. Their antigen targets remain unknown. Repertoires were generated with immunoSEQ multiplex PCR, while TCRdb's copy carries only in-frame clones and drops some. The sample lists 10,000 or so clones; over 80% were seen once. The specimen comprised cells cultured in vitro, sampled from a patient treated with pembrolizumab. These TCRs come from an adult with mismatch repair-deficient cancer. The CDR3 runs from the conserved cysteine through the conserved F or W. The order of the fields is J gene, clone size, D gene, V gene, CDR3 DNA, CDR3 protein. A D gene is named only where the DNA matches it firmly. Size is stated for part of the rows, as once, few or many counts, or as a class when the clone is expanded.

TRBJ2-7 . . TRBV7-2 TGTGCCAGCGGATCCGGGACTTCCTACGAGCAGTACTTC CASGSGTSYEQYF
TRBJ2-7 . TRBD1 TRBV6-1 TGTGCCTGCCTCCAGGGGGCCTACGAGCAGTACTTC CACLQGAYEQYF
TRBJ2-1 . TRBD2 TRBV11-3 TGTGCCAGCAGCTTAGGACTAGCGGGAGGCAATGAGCAGTTCTTC CASSLGLAGGNEQFF
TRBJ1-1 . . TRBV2 TGTGCCAGCAGTCCCGTCCGGAACACTGAAGCTTTCTTT CASSPVRNTEAFF
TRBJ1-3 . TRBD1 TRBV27 TGTGCCAGCAGTTTATCTCCCGGGACAGACTCTGGAAACACCATATATTTT CASSLSPGTDSGNTIYF
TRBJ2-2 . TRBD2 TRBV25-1 TGTGCCAGCAGTGAGGGACTAGGATTTGTCGGGGAGCTGTTTTTT CASSEGLGFVGELFF
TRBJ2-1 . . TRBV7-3 TGTGCCAGCAGCTTAACGGGTACTGGGGATGAGCAGTTCTTC CASSLTGTGDEQFF
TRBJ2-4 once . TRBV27 TGTGCCAGCAGTTTCCACAGACAAGGGATTCAGTACTTC CASSFHRQGIQYF
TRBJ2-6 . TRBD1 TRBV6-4 TGTGCCAGCAGTGTAGGGGACAGCAGCTCTGGGGCCAACGTCCTGACTTTC CASSVGDSSSGANVLTF
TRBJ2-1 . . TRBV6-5 TGTGCCAGCACTACCAGTAGTCATGAGCAGTTCTTC CASTTSSHEQFF
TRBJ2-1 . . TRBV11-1 TGTGCCAGCAGCTTACGCCAGGGGTCCCTTTACAATGAGCAGTTCTTC CASSLRQGSLYNEQFF
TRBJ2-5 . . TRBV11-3 TGTGCCAGCAGCTTAGGCCGGGAGATTTGGGGAGAGACCCAGTACTTC CASSLGREIWGETQYF
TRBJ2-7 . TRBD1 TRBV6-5 TGTGCCAGCACCAAACGATGGACAGGGGCCTACGAGCAGTACTTC CASTKRWTGAYEQYF
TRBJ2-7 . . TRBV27 TGTGCCGGACCCTACGAGCAGTACTTC CAGPYEQYF
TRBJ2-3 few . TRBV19 TGTGCCAGTAGCAAAACTAGCACAGATACGCAGTATTTT CASSKTSTDTQYF
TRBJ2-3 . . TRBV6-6 TGTGCCAGCAGTTCCTCCGGGACTGGAGGGGATACGCAGTATTTT CASSSSGTGGDTQYF
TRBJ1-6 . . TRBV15 TGTGCCACCAGCAGAGAACCAGTAAGCTCCTATAATTCACCCCTCCACTTT CATSREPVSSYNSPLHF
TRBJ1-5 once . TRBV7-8 TGTGCCAGCAGCTTAGCGATGGATCAGCCCCAGCATTTT CASSLAMDQPQHF
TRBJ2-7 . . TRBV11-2 TGTGCCAGCAGCTTTAGCCGAAGGGGTAGCTACGAGCAGTACTTC CASSFSRRGSYEQYF
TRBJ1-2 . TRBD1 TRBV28 TGTGCCAGCAGTTCAGGGGGCGGCTACACCTTC CASSSGGGYTF
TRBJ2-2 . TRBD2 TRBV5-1 TGCGCCAGCAGCTTGCCCGAGGGGGGACTAGGGAACACCGGGGAGCTGTTTTTT CASSLPEGGLGNTGELFF
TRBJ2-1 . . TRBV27 TGTGCCAGCAGTTTCGGGGCCCAACCCTACAATGAGCAGTTCTTC CASSFGAQPYNEQFF
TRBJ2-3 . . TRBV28 TGTGCCAGCAGTCTCAGCACAGATACGCAGTATTTT CASSLSTDTQYF
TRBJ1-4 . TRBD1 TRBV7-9 TGTGCCAGCAGCTTGGGACAGGGGAATGAAAAACTGTTTTTT CASSLGQGNEKLFF
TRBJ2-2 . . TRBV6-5 TGTGCCAGCAGTTACTCCGGGTGGGACGGGGAGCTGTTTTTT CASSYSGWDGELFF
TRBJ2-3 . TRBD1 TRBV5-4 TGTGCCAGCAGCTCGGGACAGAACACAGATACGCAGTATTTT CASSSGQNTDTQYF
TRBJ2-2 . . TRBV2 TGTGCCAGCAGTAAGAGCGGATTCACGAACACCGGGGAGCTGTTTTTT CASSKSGFTNTGELFF
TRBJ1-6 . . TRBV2 TGTGCCAGCAGTGAAGCGCTTCGGCATCGTTCACCCCTCCACTTT CASSEALRHRSPLHF
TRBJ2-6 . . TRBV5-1 TGCGCCAGCAGCCGCGAGGTCTCTGGGGCCAACGTCCTGACTTTC CASSREVSGANVLTF
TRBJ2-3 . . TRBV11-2 TGTGCCAGCAGCTCAGACACGCAGTATTTT CASSSDTQYF
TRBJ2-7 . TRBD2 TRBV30 TGTGCCTGGAGTGTATCGCGGATTAGCGGGACCTACGAGCAGTACTTC CAWSVSRISGTYEQYF
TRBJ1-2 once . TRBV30 TGTGCCTGGAGTGTATTCCGGAGAAACTATGGCTACACCTTC CAWSVFRRNYGYTF
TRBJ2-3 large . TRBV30 TGTGCCTGGAGTGCAGCATTAGGGGCTCGGACAGATACGCAGTATTTT CAWSAALGARTDTQYF